A single sample is the source of the 24 T cell receptor beta chains below, sequenced in a study of T cells in Graves' hyperthyroidism and ophthalmopathy (dated by TCRdb to 2018 to 2020). Library preparation used multiplex PCR. The sample was run on an Illumina HiSeq 2000. TCR beta CDR3 regions were amplified from RNA transcripts. The first round of RT-PCR for the TCR CDR3 was performed with the HTBI primer set and the Qiagen OneStep RT-PCR kit. In-frame beta chains were kept once TCRdb had trimmed the public reads at Q25 with fastp and called clones with MiXCR. Identical CDR3 protein sequences are pooled into one entry, listed with their most common genes and DNA. Across this sample there are 350,000 to 400,000 distinct CDR3 sequences, with 15% to 20% seen only once. Roughly 3.5% of the sample is taken by the ten largest. The sequenced sample consisted of blood. The receptors stem from a woman aged 18-30 years with Graves' hyperthyroidism.

Many counts were recorded for this clonotype. The chain couples TRBV12-3 or TRBV12-4 to TRBJ1-3; tentative D call: TRBD1 (6 bases). V was trimmed by 6 bases and J by 3 bases, leaving 15 bases between them. This CDR3 has 15 amino acids. DNA of the CDR3: TGTGCCAGCAGGGCAACAGGGTATTTTGGAAACACCATATATTTT. It codes for CASRATGYFGNTIYF.

The V gene is TRBV29-1, the J gene TRBJ1-2, with a weak D call TRBD1 (5 bases). The CDR3 has 13 amino acids. Per the germline V gene, CDR1 is SQVTM and CDR2 is ANQGSEA. With 7 bases removed from V and 3 bases from J, the gap between germline ends came to 15 bases. CDR3 bases: TGCAGCGCCCGACAGACAGCCGACTATGGCTACACCTTC. Its translation is CSARQTADYGYTF.

This clonotype was seen a handful of times. The chain recombines TRBV9 with TRBJ2-7, with 9 bases that match TRBD2. V gave up 0 bases and J gave up 1 base; unmatched junction bases: 5. The CDR3 length is 16 residues. Germline V gene sequence: CDR1 SGDLS, CDR2 YYNGEE. The CDR3 DNA sequence: TGTGCCAGCAGCGTAGGTGGTAGCGGGGGATCCTACGAGCAGTACTTC. Translation: CASSVGGSGGSYEQYF. Together with reference TRBV9 and TRBJ2-7, the CDR3 gives the full variable domain: DSGVTQTPKHLITATGQRVTLRCSPRSGDLSVYWYQQSLDQGLQFLIQYYNGEERAKGNILERFSAQQFPDLHSELNLSSLELGDSALYFCASSVGGSGGSYEQYFGPGTRLTVT.

This clonotype came up a few times. A read error is possible here, since a much larger clone lies one base away. The V gene is TRBV20-1, the J gene TRBJ1-1; tentatively, D is TRBD1 (5 bases). The CDR3 runs 11 residues. In germline, CDR1 is DFQATT, CDR2 SNEGSKA (reference sequence). In nucleotides, the CDR3 is TGCAGGGGGCAGGGCGGGACTGAAGCTTGCTTT. Residues: CRGQGGTEACF.

The sample holds many counts of this clonotype. The V call is TRBV10-3, the J call TRBJ1-2, with 7 nucleotides matching TRBD1. The length of the CDR3 is 16 residues. Per germline, CDR1 ENHRY and CDR2 SYGVKD. Trimming cost V 2 bases and J 6 bases; bases outside gene matches: 12. In nucleotides, the CDR3 is TGTGCCATCAGTGAGCCGCAGAGGGGGCGCGCGGATGGCTACACCTTC. Its translation is CAISEPQRGRADGYTF.

V and J are TRBV7-2 and TRBJ2-7; D gene uncertain. V was cut by 5 bases and J by 2 bases, with 7 bases left in between. The germline CDR1 and CDR2 sequences are SGHTA and FQGNSA. The CDR3 consists of 12 residues. CDR3 DNA sequence: TGTGCCAGCAGCGCCTCAACCTACGAGCAGTACTTC. This gives the protein CASSASTYEQYF.

This clonotype was seen repeatedly, ten times or more. The rearrangement joins TRBV24-1 to TRBJ1-2, with 11 bases fitting TRBD1. The CDR3 has 17 amino acids. CDR1 is KGHDR, CDR2 SFDVKD, per germline. The V and J ends lost 5 bases and 2 bases, in that order; junction bases with no gene match: 9. The CDR3: CATSGGTGGTVNYGYTF. CDR3 nucleotide sequence: TGTGCCACCAGTGGGGGGACAGGGGGGACCGTCAACTATGGCTACACCTTC.

The V gene is TRBV19, the J gene TRBJ1-5; 7 bases map to TRBD1. Germline trimming cut 8 bases from V and 0 bases from J; bases unmatched to any gene: 7. The CDR3 loop spans 15 amino acids. Germline lookup yields CDR1 LNHDA and CDR2 SQIVND (reference sequence). CDR3 coding DNA: TGTGCCAGTGCGGACAGGAGTCATAGCAATCAGCCCCAGCATTTT. Protein sequence: CASADRSHSNQPQHF.

This clonotype was seen many times. The V gene is TRBV27, the J gene TRBJ2-7; the D is unclear. The CDR3 runs to 11 residues. In germline, CDR1 is MNHEY, CDR2 SMNVEV (reference sequence). V was cut by 4 bases and J by 7 bases, with 8 bases left in between. The CDR3 bases are TGTGCCAGCAGTTCTGAAGGGGAGCAGTACTTC. Its protein is CASSSEGEQYF.

This clonotype came up many times. V and J are TRBV6-5 and TRBJ2-7, with D hard to call. The CDR3 length is 10 residues. Trimming pared 5 bases from V and 7 bases from J, leaving 6 bases between. The V gene's germline CDR1 is MNHEY and CDR2 SVGAGI. CDR3 coding DNA: TGTGCCAGCAGTACTGGGGAGCAGTACTTC. It codes for CASSTGEQYF.

This rearrangement joins TRBV18 to TRBJ2-7, with D possibly TRBD1 on 5 matching bases. The germline V gene has CDR1 KGHSH and CDR2 LQKENI. V lost 4 bases to trimming and J lost 2 bases, with 12 bases between them. The CDR3 spans 14 residues. The CDR3 here is CASSRTQGTYEQYF. CDR3 nucleotide sequence: TGTGCCAGCTCACGTACGCAGGGCACCTACGAGCAGTACTTC.

This clonotype was counted only a few times. The genes are TRBV3-1 and TRBJ2-7; 12 nucleotides line up with TRBD1. V trimming: 4 bases; J trimming: 5 bases; junction bases outside the gene matches: 12. The length of the CDR3 is 17 residues. Germline V CDR1 and CDR2: LGHDT, YNNKEL (reference sequence). The CDR3 nucleotides read TGTGCCAGCAGCCGCCAGGCGGGGACAGGGGGCATCCACGAGCAGTACTTC. Translation: CASSRQAGTGGIHEQYF.

This clonotype was counted at least ten times. The rearrangement uses TRBV6-5 and TRBJ2-7; D gene ambiguous. The CDR3 extends over 12 amino acids. Germline V gene lookup returns CDR1 MNHEY and CDR2 SVGAGI. V was pared by 0 bases and J by 7 bases, with 7 bases between. As DNA, the CDR3 is TGTGCCAGCAGTTACTCCGGTAGAGAGCAGTACTTC. This gives the protein CASSYSGREQYF.

This clonotype occurred many times. This chain links TRBV6-2 or TRBV6-3 with TRBJ1-6; D remains ambiguous. In germline, CDR1 is MNHEY, CDR2 SVGEGT. The CDR3 sequence is 13 residues long. Trimming stripped 4 bases from V and 7 bases from J, with 8 bases between. This CDR3 is CASSFGENSPLHF. The DNA of the CDR3 is TGTGCCAGCAGTTTCGGCGAGAATTCACCCCTCCACTTT.

The J gene is TRBJ1-5, the V gene TRBV2; D uncertain. Germline V gene lookup returns CDR1 SNHLY and CDR2 FYNNEI. The V end lost 6 bases, the J end lost 5 bases, and 11 bases lay between the germline ends. The CDR3 is 13 amino acids. The CDR3 nucleotides are TGTGCCAGCAGGCCCACAGCGGATCAGCCCCAGCATTTT. Its protein product is CASRPTADQPQHF.

The table lists this clonotype with many counts. The gene calls are TRBV12-3 or TRBV12-4 and TRBJ2-5; D is uncertain. Trimming stripped 0 bases from V and 4 bases from J, with 12 bases between. This CDR3 region has 15 residues. The CDR3 spells CASSLALTVPETQYF. The CDR3 DNA follows: TGTGCCAGCAGTTTAGCGCTGACGGTACCAGAGACCCAGTACTTC.

This clonotype appeared many times. Germline and junction disagree at one end, which may indicate a read error. The rearrangement joins TRBV6-5 to TRBJ2-4, with D maybe TRBD1 (5 bases). The CDR3 extends over 15 amino acids. The V gene's germline CDR1 is MNHEY and CDR2 SVGAGI. The CDR3 loop is CASSYSLRPADIKYF. The CDR3 nucleotides are TGTGCCAGCAGTTACAGCCTCAGACCGGCGGACATTAAGTACTTC.

This clonotype was seen many times. The chain combines TRBV6-1 with TRBJ1-1; the match to TRBD1 covers 7 bases. The CDR3 is 17 amino acids. J lost 4 bases, V lost 1 base, and 12 bases had no gene match. CDR1 is MNHNS and CDR2 is SASEGT in the germline V gene. DNA for the CDR3: TGTGCCAGCAGTGAAGTACAGGGGATGCCGTCGATCACTGAAGCTTTCTTT. Translation gives CASSEVQGMPSITEAFF.

This clonotype came up many times. The chain combines TRBV4-1 with TRBJ2-2; possible D gene TRBD2, 6 bases. V was pared by 3 bases and J by 4 bases, with 15 bases between. Germline V CDR1 and CDR2: MGHRA, YSYEKL. The CDR3 covers 16 residues. The chain's CDR3 is CASSHGGIFGTGELFF. The CDR3 nucleotides are TGCGCCAGCAGCCATGGGGGGATCTTTGGCACCGGGGAGCTGTTTTTT.

There are a few counts of this clonotype. The genes are TRBV6-1 and TRBJ2-2, with 8 nucleotides matching TRBD1. Germline V lookup: CDR1 MNHNS, CDR2 SASEGT. Trimming at V came to 6 bases and at J to 4 bases, leaving 7 bases not matched to a gene. This CDR3 has 15 amino acids. The CDR3 reads CASRSGGVGTGELFF. The DNA of the CDR3 is TGTGCCAGCAGGTCAGGGGGCGTGGGCACCGGGGAGCTGTTTTTT.

V is TRBV6-1 and J is TRBJ2-7; D assignment may be TRBD1 or TRBD2 (5 bases each). The CDR3 length is 15 residues. Germline CDR1 MNHNS, CDR2 SASEGT. Trimming removed 0 bases at V and 0 bases at J, with 9 bases between. The CDR3 is CASSEAGDSSYEQYF. Written as DNA, the CDR3 is TGTGCCAGCAGTGAAGCGGGAGACAGCTCCTACGAGCAGTACTTC.

The table lists this clonotype with many counts. The genes are TRBV18 and TRBJ1-3; D unclear. This CDR3 has 17 amino acids. CDR1 and CDR2 (germline): KGHSH, LQKENI. V lost 0 bases, J lost 0 bases, and 12 bases lay in between. For the CDR3, the DNA is TGTGCCAGCTCACCACCGAGGCAGGCAAGCTCTGGAAACACCATATATTTT. This sequence encodes CASSPPRQASSGNTIYF.

This clonotype was detected ten times or more. The genes are TRBV30 and TRBJ1-2, with D tentatively TRBD1 (6 bases). The CDR3 totals 11 residues. Germline CDR1 and CDR2: GTSNPN and SVGIG (reference sequence). Trimming took off 8 bases at V and 8 bases at J, with 15 bases between the two ends. CDR3 amino acids: CARSDSGGYTF. CDR3 DNA: TGTGCCCGATCGGACAGCGGGGGCTACACCTTC.

This clonotype was counted ten times or more. The chain couples TRBV6-2 or TRBV6-3 to TRBJ2-5; 9 bases are shared with TRBD2. Germline V gene data show CDR1 as MNHEY and CDR2 as SVGEGT. The CDR3 is 16 residues long. V trimming: 0 bases; J trimming: 5 bases; junction bases outside the gene matches: 7. The CDR3 loop is CASSYSISGGRETQYF. CDR3 nucleotide sequence: TGTGCCAGCAGTTACTCGATCAGCGGGGGGAGGGAGACCCAGTACTTC.